The clone carrying this T cell receptor (beta chain) has only one observation. This sample was taken from a study of tumor and adjacent non-tumor tissue in lung cancer. Three rounds of nested PCR, following a modified ARM-PCR protocol, produced the TCRbeta library. From the multiplex PCR reads, TCRdb called clonotypes with MiXCR, one entry per CDR3 protein. This sample carries some 99,000 distinct CDR3 sequences, around 57% of them seen once, and the ten largest clones take over 15%. This sample's RNA came from whole unsorted tissue. This non-tumor lung sample came from over 3 cm beyond the tumor edge. V lost 7 bases and J lost 7, with 13 bases in between. Germline loops: CDR1 SEHNR, CDR2 FQNEAQ (reference sequence). This CDR3 has 12 residues.

The specimen sequenced was distant non-tumor lung tissue. The TCR comes from a man aged 60-69 years with non-small cell lung cancer. The chain links TRBV7-9 to TRBJ1-1; unclear D gene. In nucleotides, the CDR3 is TGTGCCAGCATCGGTCAGATCCGTGAAGCTTTCTTT. This sequence encodes CASIGQIREAFF.